Presented here are 32 T cell receptor beta chains from one specimen sequenced in a study of blood T cell repertoires in COVID-19. The repertoire was sequenced with immunoSEQ multiplex PCR; TCRdb's copy has only in-frame clones and lacks some. This table holds about 270,000 clones, 82% found once. Input material: peripheral blood. Receptors were obtained from a woman younger than 30 with acute or convalescent COVID-19.

The J gene is TRBJ1-4, the V gene TRBV4-1; TRBD1 agrees at 10 bases. With V trimmed by 0 bases and J by 8 bases, 3 bases remained unmatched. The germline CDR1 and CDR2 sequences are MGHRA and YSYEKL. This CDR3 region has 15 residues. CDR3 region: CASSQDPGQGEKLFF. In DNA, the CDR3 is TGCGCCAGCAGCCAAGATCCGGGACAGGGGGAAAAACTGTTTTTT.

This clone was counted many times. The chain uses TRBV18 and TRBJ2-2; a weak D match, TRBD2 (5 bases). V was shortened by 2 bases and J by 0 bases, with 10 bases between the two germline ends. Germline assignment: CDR1 KGHSH and CDR2 LQKENI. The CDR3 contains 16 residues. The CDR3 DNA reads as TGTGCCAGCTCACCATGGAGCGGCCCGAACACCGGGGAGCTGTTTTTT. Translating it yields CASSPWSGPNTGELFF.

The chain couples TRBV30 to TRBJ1-2; maybe TRBD1 (6 bases). V was clipped by 1 base and J by 2 bases, with 14 bases between them. In germline, CDR1 is GTSNPN, CDR2 SVGIG (reference sequence). The CDR3 extends over 15 amino acids. CDR3 in amino acids: CAWSESGTPNYGYTF. Written as DNA, the CDR3 is TGTGCCTGGAGTGAGTCAGGGACACCCAACTATGGCTACACCTTC.

This CDR3 is CASSLAGDRPNTEAFF. In DNA form, the CDR3 reads TGCGCCAGCAGCTTGGCCGGTGACAGGCCGAACACTGAAGCTTTCTTT. The J gene is TRBJ1-1, the V gene TRBV5-1; possible D gene TRBD1, 6 bases. Per the germline V gene, CDR1 is SGHRS and CDR2 is YFSETQ. This CDR3 has 16 amino acids. The V gene lost 0 bases and the J gene lost 1 base, with 13 bases spanning the gap.

This clone was seen only once. Here the CDR3 reads CASRKGVSYNEQFF. The CDR3 nucleotides are TGTGCCAGCAGAAAGGGGGTATCCTACAATGAGCAGTTCTTC. The rearrangement joins TRBV13 to TRBJ2-1; weak D call: TRBD1 (6 bases). Germline CDR1 PRHDT, CDR2 FYEKMQ (reference sequence). The CDR3 runs 14 residues. Trimming shortened V by 6 bases and J by 1 base, and 10 bases separated the two germline ends.

The rearrangement joins TRBV4-3 to TRBJ2-1; 9 bases match TRBD1. The CDR3 sequence is 16 residues long. From germline, CDR1 is LGHNA and CDR2 YSLEER. Unmatched junction bases numbered 9, after V lost 3 bases and J lost 6 bases. CDR3 coding DNA: TGCGCCAGCAGCCAGGGGGCCGGGACAGGGTCCAATGAGCAGTTCTTC. Amino acids: CASSQGAGTGSNEQFF.

This clone appeared many times. The V gene is TRBV5-1, the J gene TRBJ2-2; TRBD2 matches at 10 bases. V lost 2 bases to trimming and J lost 6 bases; unmatched junction nucleotides: 7. There are 16 residues in the CDR3. The germline gives CDR1 SGHRS, CDR2 YFSETQ. CDR3 DNA sequence: TGCGCCAGCAGCTTCGGGCTAGCGGGAGTCCCCGGGGAGCTGTTTTTT. Translated, it gives CASSFGLAGVPGELFF.

This clone was seen repeatedly, ten times or more. The chain joins TRBV7-9 to TRBJ1-1; D gene unclear. Per germline, CDR1 SEHNR and CDR2 FQNEAQ (reference sequence). The CDR3 is made up of 11 amino acids. With 5 bases removed from V and 3 bases from J, the gap between germline ends came to 4 bases. In DNA form, the CDR3 reads TGTGCCAGCAGCGAGTACACTGAAGCTTTCTTT. This encodes CASSEYTEAFF.

The rearrangement links TRBV18 to TRBJ1-2, with no clear D. The CDR3 has 12 residues. V gave up 6 bases and J gave up 7 bases, with 12 bases separating them. Germline-derived CDR1 and CDR2 are KGHSH and LQKENI. CDR3 sequence reads: CASSPGGAGYTF. The CDR3 coding sequence is TGTGCCAGCTCGCCTGGCGGAGCTGGCTACACCTTC.

The rearrangement uses TRBV30 and TRBJ2-1; perhaps TRBD2 as D (5 bases). Germline V gene data show CDR1 as GTSNPN and CDR2 as SVGIG (reference sequence). This CDR3 is built from 14 residues. Trimming pared 5 bases from V and 4 bases from J, leaving 15 bases between. The CDR3 DNA reads as TGTGCCTGGGACCCCCGAGGGTCTTACAATGAGCAGTTCTTC. Protein product: CAWDPRGSYNEQFF.

This chain connects TRBV7-2 to TRBJ2-7; weak D call: TRBD2 (6 bases). Germline assignment: CDR1 SGHTA and CDR2 FQGNSA. The CDR3 length is 15 residues. V lost 0 bases to trimming and J lost 5 bases, with 14 bases between them. CDR3 coding DNA: TGTGCCAGCAGCTTAGCCCAGCCGCGCGGGGACGAGCAGTACTTC. Translating gives CASSLAQPRGDEQYF.

V and J are TRBV6-2 or TRBV6-3 and TRBJ2-1, with TRBD1 as a possible D gene (6 bases). V gave up 2 bases and J gave up 10 bases, with 15 bases separating them. CDR3 length equals 14 residues. Germline values: CDR1 MNHEY, CDR2 SVGEGT. The CDR3 spells CASSYLGQIGEQFF. The CDR3 region has the DNA TGTGCCAGCAGTTACCTGGGACAAATCGGGGAGCAGTTCTTC.

This clone was detected once. V and J are TRBV6-4 and TRBJ2-2; TRBD2 aligns across 8 bases. The germline CDR1 and CDR2 sequences are MRHNA and SNTAGT. With 0 bases clipped from V and 5 bases from J, the junction kept 8 bases outside the gene matches. The CDR3 consists of 17 residues. The CDR3 nucleotides read TGTGCCAGCAGTGACTCGGGACTAGGTGCTCCAACCGGGGAGCTGTTTTTT. Residues: CASSDSGLGAPTGELFF.

The genes are TRBV30 and TRBJ2-3; D unclear. CDR1 is GTSNPN, CDR2 SVGIG, per germline (reference sequence). The CDR3 consists of 12 residues. The V end lost 1 base, the J end lost 4 bases, and 6 bases lay between the germline ends. The DNA of the CDR3 is TGTGCCTGGAGTGCTAACGCAGATACGCAGTATTTT. Its translation is CAWSANADTQYF. Full variable domain (outside the CDR3, taken from reference TRBV30 and TRBJ2-3): SQTIHQWPATLVQPVGSPLSLECTVEGTSNPNLYWYRQAAGRGLQLLFYSVGIGQISSEVPQNLSASRPQDRQFILSSKKLLLSDSGFYLCAWSANADTQYFGPGTRLTVL.

This rearrangement joins TRBV5-1 to TRBJ2-1; D possibly corresponds to TRBD1 (5 bases). With 1 base removed from V and 7 bases from J, the gap between germline ends came to 12 bases. Germline loops: CDR1 SGHRS, CDR2 YFSETQ. The CDR3 is 14 amino acids. This CDR3 reads CASSLPGYANEQFF. The CDR3 DNA reads as TGCGCCAGCAGCTTGCCAGGGTATGCGAATGAGCAGTTCTTC.

This chain uses TRBV3-1 (or the pseudogene TRBV3-2) with TRBJ2-7, with D possibly being TRBD2 (6 bases). The CDR3 contains 15 residues. Germline CDR1 and CDR2: LGHDT and YNNKEL (reference sequence). Trimming cost V 1 base and J 1 base, with 11 bases left between them. The CDR3 sequence: CASSQVVGGSYEQYF. CDR3 coding DNA: TGTGCCAGCAGCCAAGTAGTCGGGGGTTCCTACGAGCAGTACTTC.

The chain is built from TRBV30 and TRBJ2-3; D is ambiguous. The ends were cut back, 2 bases at V and 1 base at J, with 4 bases in the middle. Germline loops: CDR1 GTSNPN, CDR2 SVGIG (reference sequence). This CDR3 spans 12 amino acids. CDR3 DNA sequence: TGTGCCTGGAGTTTCGGCACAGATACGCAGTATTTT. It yields the protein CAWSFGTDTQYF.

The chain recombines TRBV2 with TRBJ1-1; D not certain. The CDR3 totals 9 residues. The ends were cut back, 9 bases at V and 6 bases at J, with 5 bases in the middle. Germline V gene sequence: CDR1 SNHLY, CDR2 FYNNEI. CDR3 region: CASEPEAFF. In nucleotides, the CDR3 is TGTGCCAGTGAGCCTGAAGCTTTCTTT.

In DNA form, the CDR3 reads TGCGCCAGCAGTCTGGCAGGGATCGGCTACACCTTC. This sequence encodes CASSLAGIGYTF. This rearrangement joins TRBV23-1 to TRBJ1-2; a possible D gene is TRBD1 (5 bases). TRBV23-1 is identified as an open reading frame with a role that is uncertain. Trimming left V 4 bases short and J 8 bases short, with 11 bases between. The CDR3 is made up of 12 amino acids.

The chain carries TRBV6-5 and TRBJ2-1, with 11 nucleotides matching TRBD2. The CDR3 spans 16 residues. V gave up 4 bases and J gave up 5 bases; unmatched junction bases: 7. Germline CDR1 is MNHEY and CDR2 is SVGAGI. CDR3 amino acids: CASSFSNSGRDNEQFF. The CDR3 bases are TGTGCCAGCAGTTTCTCTAATAGCGGGAGGGACAATGAGCAGTTCTTC.

The V gene is TRBV6-5, the J gene TRBJ1-1, with 10 bases identical to TRBD1. The CDR3 length is 14 residues. Germline V gives CDR1 MNHEY, CDR2 SVGAGI. The V gene end was trimmed by 4 bases and the J gene end by 4 bases; junction bases not matched to a gene: 3. The CDR3 coding sequence is TGTGCCAGCAGTTCGACAGGGGGCCTCACTGAAGCTTTCTTT. It is translated as CASSSTGGLTEAFF.

This clone came up a few times. The rearrangement uses TRBV18 and TRBJ2-2; TRBD2 agrees at 12 bases. The CDR3 contains 15 residues. V lost 3 bases and J lost 5; bases outside the gene matches: 1. Germline CDR1 KGHSH, CDR2 LQKENI. The DNA for the CDR3 is TGTGCCAGCTCACCCGGACTAGCGGGGACCGGGGAGCTGTTTTTT. Residues: CASSPGLAGTGELFF.

The chain links TRBV7-2 to TRBJ1-3; D perhaps matches TRBD1 (5 bases). The CDR3 loop spans 13 amino acids. V lost 8 bases and J 0 bases, leaving 8 bases between the germline ends. CDR1 and CDR2 from the germline V gene are SGHTA and FQGNSA. The CDR3 reads CASRGFSGNTIYF. CDR3 DNA sequence: TGTGCCAGCCGGGGGTTCTCTGGAAACACCATATATTTT.

The CDR3 here is CATEDRSYEQYF. The CDR3 coding sequence is TGTGCCACTGAGGACAGGTCCTACGAGCAGTACTTC. V is TRBV19 and J is TRBJ2-7; TRBD1 matches at 7 bases. This CDR3 has 12 amino acids. Germline V gene sequence: CDR1 LNHDA, CDR2 SQIVND (reference sequence). V dropped 10 bases and J dropped 1; count of bases not matched to a gene: 4.

This chain connects TRBV28 to TRBJ2-7; TRBD1 matches 8 bases. The CDR3 loop spans 16 amino acids. Germline values: CDR1 MDHEN, CDR2 SYDVKM. J gave up 5 bases and V 5 bases, and 14 bases lay outside the gene matches. The CDR3 loop is CASSPNTGTGLDEQYF. The CDR3 DNA follows: TGTGCCAGCAGTCCGAATACCGGGACAGGTCTCGACGAGCAGTACTTC. The full variable domain, completed using reference TRBV28 and TRBJ2-7, is DVKVTQSSRYLVKRTGEKVFLECVQDMDHENMFWYRQDPGLGLRLIYFSYDVKMKEKGDIPEGYSVSREKKERFSLILESASTNQTSMYLCASSPNTGTGLDEQYFGPGTRLTVT.

This clone appeared a few times. J is TRBJ1-6 and V is TRBV6-6, with TRBD1 matching over 7 bases. There are 16 residues in the CDR3. Germline V gene sequence: CDR1 MNHNY, CDR2 SVGAGI (reference sequence). J gave up 13 bases and V 6 bases, and 18 bases lay outside the gene matches. This CDR3 is CASSPTRQGPDRPLHF. For the CDR3, the DNA is TGTGCCAGCAGCCCCACGAGACAGGGCCCGGATCGGCCCCTCCACTTT.

J is TRBJ1-2 and V is TRBV4-3; D not certain. From germline, CDR1 is LGHNA and CDR2 YSLEER. The CDR3 has 15 residues. V dropped 0 bases and J dropped 1 base, with 9 bases sitting between them. The CDR3 nucleotides are TGCGCCAGCAGCCAAGACCGTCGGGGTAACTATGGCTACACCTTC. Its translation: CASSQDRRGNYGYTF.

The gene calls are TRBV19 and TRBJ1-2; D ambiguous. The CDR3 sequence is 14 residues long. Looked up from germline, CDR1 is LNHDA and CDR2 is SQIVND (reference sequence). Trimming shortened V by 3 bases and J by 4 bases, and 12 bases separated the two germline ends. The CDR3 sequence is CASSILSGSYGYTF. CDR3 DNA sequence: TGTGCCAGTAGTATTCTGTCGGGGAGCTATGGCTACACCTTC.

This rearrangement joins TRBV29-1 to TRBJ1-6, with a weak D call TRBD1 (5 bases). V lost 6 bases and J 10 bases, leaving 16 bases between the germline ends. CDR1 is SQVTM and CDR2 is ANQGSEA in the germline V gene. The CDR3 consists of 13 residues. In DNA, the CDR3 is TGCAGCGTCGCCGACAGCGGGCAGTCACCCCTCCACTTT. Its protein is CSVADSGQSPLHF.

The chain uses TRBV5-1 and TRBJ1-2, with D hard to call. The CDR3 loop spans 14 amino acids. V lost 0 bases, J lost 8 bases, and 14 bases lay in between. Germline V gene sequence: CDR1 SGHRS, CDR2 YFSETQ. CDR3 sequence: CASSLASPQAGYTF. Here the CDR3 DNA reads TGCGCCAGCAGCTTGGCTTCCCCCCAGGCGGGCTACACCTTC.

The chain employs TRBV28 and TRBJ2-7, with TRBD2 matching 11 bases. The germline V gene encodes CDR1 MDHEN and CDR2 SYDVKM. The CDR3 totals 14 residues. V shed 5 bases, J shed 0 bases, and the junction held 0 bases outside the gene matches. CDR3 sequence: CASSTSGSSYEQYF. The CDR3 DNA sequence: TGTGCCAGCAGTACTAGCGGGAGCTCCTACGAGCAGTACTTC.

The chain combines TRBV6-5 with TRBJ2-1; 8 bases align to TRBD1. Germline CDR1 and CDR2: MNHEY and SVGAGI. V dropped 6 bases and J dropped 8; count of bases not matched to a gene: 6. The CDR3 has 13 amino acids. The CDR3 nucleotides read TGTGCCAGCAGCAGGACAGGGCTCGATGAGCAGTTCTTC. This codes for CASSRTGLDEQFF.